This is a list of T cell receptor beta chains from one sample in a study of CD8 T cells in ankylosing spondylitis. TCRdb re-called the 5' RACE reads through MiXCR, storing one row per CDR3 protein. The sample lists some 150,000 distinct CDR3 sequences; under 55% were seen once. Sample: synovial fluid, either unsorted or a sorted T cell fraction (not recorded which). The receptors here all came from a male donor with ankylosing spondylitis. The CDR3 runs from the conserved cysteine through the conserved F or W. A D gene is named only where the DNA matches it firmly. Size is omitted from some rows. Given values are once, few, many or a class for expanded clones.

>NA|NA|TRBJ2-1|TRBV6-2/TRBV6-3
TGTGCCAGCAGTTACTTCAGAGGGCTGGGCAGCTCCTACAATGAGCAGTTCTTC
CASSYFRGLGSSYNEQFF
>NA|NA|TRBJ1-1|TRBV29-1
TGCAGCGTTGAAGAGGGGGTGGCTTTCTTT
CSVEEGVAFF
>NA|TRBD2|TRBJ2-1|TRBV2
TGTGCCACCACCGGGTTAGCGGGCATCAGCTCCTACAATGAGCAGTTCTTC
CATTGLAGISSYNEQFF
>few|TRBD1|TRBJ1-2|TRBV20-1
TGCAGTGCTAGAGATCACCTCCTAGACAGGGTGGTTGGCTATGGCTACACCTTC
CSARDHLLDRVVGYGYTF
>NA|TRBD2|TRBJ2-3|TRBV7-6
TGTGCCAGCAGCTTAGAGGCGGGGGTCACAGATACGCAGTATTTT
CASSLEAGVTDTQYF
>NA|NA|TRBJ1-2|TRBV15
TGTGCCACCAGCGGGGAATCCAGGATTAACTATGGCTACACCTTC
CATSGESRINYGYTF
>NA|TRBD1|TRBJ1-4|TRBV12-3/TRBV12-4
TGTGCCAGCAGTGACGCCGGGACAGGTGAAAAACTGTTTTTT
CASSDAGTGEKLFF
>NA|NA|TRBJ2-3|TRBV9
TGTGCCAGCAGCGTTCCACCCAGAGATACGCAGTATTTT
CASSVPPRDTQYF
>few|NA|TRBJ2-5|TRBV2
TGTGCCAGCAGTGAGGTGGAACGAGAGACCCAGTACTTC
CASSEVERETQYF
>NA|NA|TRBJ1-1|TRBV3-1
TGTGCCAGCAGCCCCGGGGATATGGGGTTCACTGAAGCTTTCTTT
CASSPGDMGFTEAFF
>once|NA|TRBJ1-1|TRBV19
TGTGCCAGTAGGAAGAACACTGAAGCTTTCTTT
CASRKNTEAFF
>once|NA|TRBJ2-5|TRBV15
TGTGCCACCAGCAGCCTACTTCAGGGACAAGAGACCCAGTACTTC
CATSSLLQGQETQYF
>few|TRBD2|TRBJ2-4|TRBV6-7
TGTGCCAGCAGTCCCTCGTGGGCGGGAGGGCCAAGAGCCAAAAACATTCAGTACTTC
CASSPSWAGGPRAKNIQYF
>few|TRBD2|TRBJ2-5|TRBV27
TGTGCCAGCAGTCCGCTAGCGGGGGTACGGGAGACCCAGTACTTC
CASSPLAGVRETQYF
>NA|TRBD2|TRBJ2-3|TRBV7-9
TGTGCCAGCAGCTTCCCCGCGGGAGTAGGAGATACGCAGTATTTT
CASSFPAGVGDTQYF
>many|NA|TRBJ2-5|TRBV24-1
TGTGCCACCAGTGATTTCGAAGAGACCCAGTACTTC
CATSDFEETQYF
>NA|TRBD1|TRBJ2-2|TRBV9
TGTGCCAGCAGCCCGTTATCCGGACAGGGAAACACCGGGGAGCTGTTTTTT
CASSPLSGQGNTGELFF
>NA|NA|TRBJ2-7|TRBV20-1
TGCAGTGCTAGAGGTGGGCACGAGCAGTACTTC
CSARGGHEQYF
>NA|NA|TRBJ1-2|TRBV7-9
TGTGCCATCTTACCCGACAGGCACTATGGCTACACCTTC
CAILPDRHYGYTF